The sequence of this T cell receptor (beta chain) was determined in a study of shared clonotypes between healthy human individuals. Study details: Donors had three CD4 naive, three CD4 memory, two CD8 naive and one CD8 memory plate apiece.

Study outcomes and limitations: The study found roughly 5% of naive CD4 clonotypes shared across a few donors. Clonotype sharing among donors was expected to depend on sequencing depth.

Regarding this clone: Its specificity is not known.

The CDR3 is 15 amino acids. Germline V gene data show CDR1 as MDHEN and CDR2 as SYDVKM. The V and J ends lost 8 bases and 3 bases respectively, with 17 bases between them. TCRdb keeps only in-frame clones here, not all; method: immunoSEQ multiplex PCR. The table includes about 2.4 million clones, 90% to 95% detected once. The TCR was taken from a man in his late teens or twenties in good health. The chain links TRBV28 to TRBJ2-1, with D tentatively TRBD1 or TRBD2 (6 bases each). Source material: naive CD4+ T cells sorted from blood. Subset: CD45RA+ positively selected. The CDR3 sequence: CASLGRGLNYNEQFF. CDR3 in DNA: TGTGCCAGCCTAGGCCGGGGGCTAAACTACAATGAGCAGTTCTTC.